Below are 29 T cell receptor beta chains sequenced from a single sample in a study of regulatory T cells in long-lasting Graves disease. Time point in this sample: newly diagnosed GD, antithyroid drugs for less than 3 months. The TCR library used RNA extracted from PBMCs. The authors built TCR beta libraries using iRepertoire HTBI primers and Arm-PCR of CDR3 regions. From the multiplex PCR reads, TCRdb called clonotypes with MiXCR, one entry per CDR3 protein. The data show a few hundred thousand distinct CDR3 sequences, over 15% seen once. The same data also went into a second study, on T cells in Graves' hyperthyroidism and ophthalmopathy.

Here the sequenced sample was peripheral blood mononuclear cells (PBMCs), taken at new diagnosis, from a patient treated with antithyroid drugs. The receptors stem from a man between 40 and 49 years old with Graves disease.

In this sample, this clonotype turned up many times. V usage is TRBV10-3 and J usage is TRBJ1-1; D might be TRBD1 (6 bases). Per germline, CDR1 ENHRY and CDR2 SYGVKD. CDR3 length equals 13 residues. V was trimmed by 7 bases and J by 4 bases, leaving 13 bases between them. CDR3 protein: CAIKGGMATEAFF. The CDR3 region has the DNA TGTGCCATCAAGGGGGGAATGGCCACTGAAGCTTTCTTT.

The table lists this clonotype with a few counts. The chain combines TRBV30 with TRBJ2-7, with D unresolved. Trimming removed 1 base from V and 1 base from J, with 5 bases in between. Germline CDR1 is GTSNPN and CDR2 is SVGIG (reference sequence). This CDR3 is built from 12 residues. CDR3 sequence: CAWSDQSYEQYF. In DNA, the CDR3 is TGTGCCTGGAGTGATCAATCCTACGAGCAGTACTTC.

The chain is built from TRBV12-3 or TRBV12-4 and TRBJ1-5, with TRBD1 identical over 11 bases. V lost 2 bases to trimming and J lost 0 bases; unmatched junction nucleotides: 3. This CDR3 has 17 residues. The CDR3: CASSLRTGGVSNQPQHF. DNA for the CDR3: TGTGCCAGCAGTTTACGGACAGGGGGCGTTAGCAATCAGCCCCAGCATTTT.

In this sample, this clonotype turned up many times. The chain joins TRBV28 to TRBJ2-5; D is perhaps TRBD2 (7 bases). The V end was cut by 5 bases, the J end by 3 bases, with 19 bases between. The germline CDR1 and CDR2 sequences are MDHEN and SYDVKM. The CDR3 runs 16 residues. In DNA, the CDR3 is TGTGCCAGCAGTAATGGGGGGGGGCGCGGAGAAGAGACCCAGTACTTC. This sequence encodes CASSNGGGRGEETQYF.

With regard to this clonotype: The junction departs from germline at one end; a sequencing error may be responsible. The genes are TRBV28 and TRBJ1-5, with D uncertain. CDR1 and CDR2 from the germline V gene are MDHEN and SYDVKM. This CDR3 comprises 12 residues. The CDR3 sequence is CASRQNNQPQRF. The CDR3 DNA sequence: TGTGCCAGCAGGCAGAATAATCAGCCCCAGCGTTTT.

V gene TRBV5-8 combines with J gene TRBJ1-1; D is undetermined. Trimming stripped 10 bases from V and 3 bases from J, with 19 bases between. This CDR3 comprises 14 residues. Germline CDR1 and CDR2: SGHTS and YDEGEE. CDR3 in DNA: TGTGCCTCTGGGGTCCCCGTGGGCCACACTGAAGCTTTCTTT. The encoded protein is CASGVPVGHTEAFF.

The chain employs TRBV6-5 and TRBJ1-1; D ambiguous. CDR3 length: 14 amino acids. Trimming left V 0 bases short and J 4 bases short, with 9 bases between. The germline V gene has CDR1 MNHEY and CDR2 SVGAGI. CDR3 residues: CASSYSTRGTEAFF. The DNA of the CDR3 is TGTGCCAGCAGTTACTCGACACGGGGCACTGAAGCTTTCTTT.

This clonotype occurred many times. The V and J genes are TRBV27 and TRBJ2-7; D is ambiguous. V was trimmed by 3 bases and J by 3 bases, leaving 9 bases between them. CDR1 is MNHEY, CDR2 SMNVEV, per germline (reference sequence). This CDR3 is 13 amino acids long. This CDR3 is CASSFIPFYEQYF. The CDR3 DNA follows: TGTGCCAGCAGTTTCATCCCCTTCTACGAGCAGTACTTC.

This clonotype was picked up a small number of times. V is TRBV28 and J is TRBJ2-2; possible D gene TRBD1, 6 bases. The ends were cut back, 1 base at V and 1 base at J, with 10 bases in the middle. Germline CDR1 is MDHEN and CDR2 is SYDVKM. The CDR3 has 16 amino acids. CDR3 DNA sequence: TGTGCCAGCAGTTTATCTACGGGACAGAACACCGGGGAGCTGTTTTTT. Its translation: CASSLSTGQNTGELFF.

This clonotype was picked up many times. The rearrangement links TRBV5-1 to TRBJ1-2; 7 bases agree with TRBD1. Trimming at V came to 6 bases and at J to 6 bases, leaving 11 bases not matched to a gene. The CDR3 loop spans 14 amino acids. CDR1 is SGHRS, CDR2 YFSETQ, per germline. The CDR3 nucleotides are TGCGCCAGCAAGAGGGACAGTGATTCTGATGGCTACACCTTC. Protein product: CASKRDSDSDGYTF.

The chain combines TRBV11-1 with TRBJ1-1; no clear D. The CDR3 contains 15 residues. Trimming removed 3 bases at V and 1 base at J, with 12 bases between. CDR1 is SGHAT, CDR2 FQDESV, per germline (reference sequence). CDR3 nucleotide sequence: TGTGCCAGCAGCTTGGTAACCTTTTCGAACACTGAAGCTTTCTTT. Protein sequence: CASSLVTFSNTEAFF.

This clonotype appeared many times. The chain uses TRBV7-3 and TRBJ2-3; D may be TRBD2 (5 bases). The V gene lost 4 bases and the J gene lost 4 bases, with 12 bases spanning the gap. Germline CDR1 and CDR2: SGHTA and FQGTGA. The CDR3 covers 14 residues. This CDR3 reads CASSSGGYADTQYF. The CDR3 DNA reads TGTGCCAGCAGCTCTGGCGGGTACGCAGATACGCAGTATTTT.

As for this clonotype: A far larger clone is just one base off, so this is likely a read error. V is TRBV7-2 and J is TRBJ1-1, with 8 bases fitting TRBD1. J was trimmed by 7 bases and V by 7 bases; bases with no gene match: 11. The CDR3 contains 14 residues. Germline V CDR1 and CDR2: SGHTA, FQGNSA. The CDR3 nucleotides are TGTGCCAGCACAAAAGCCGGGACAGGTCGTGAAGCTTTCTTT. Translating gives CASTKAGTGREAFF.

This clonotype was picked up many times. This chain connects TRBV3-1 to TRBJ2-7, with D maybe TRBD1 (6 bases). Germline CDR1 and CDR2: LGHDT and YNNKEL (reference sequence). The CDR3 runs 11 residues. Trimming removed 3 bases from V and 9 bases from J, with 9 bases in between. Here the CDR3 reads CASSHRQVQYF. CDR3 bases: TGTGCCAGCAGCCACAGACAGGTGCAGTACTTC.

This clonotype was recorded many times. This rearrangement joins TRBV28 to TRBJ1-2; D remains ambiguous. This CDR3 is 13 amino acids long. Germline values: CDR1 MDHEN, CDR2 SYDVKM. V lost 3 bases and J 2 bases, leaving 7 bases between the germline ends. The DNA of the CDR3 is TGTGCCAGCAGTTTTGGGCAGAACTATGGCTACACCTTC. Protein product: CASSFGQNYGYTF.

The chain is built from TRBV4-3 and TRBJ2-3; TRBD2 aligns across 10 bases. CDR1 and CDR2 (germline): LGHNA, YSLEER. V lost 3 bases, J lost 1 base, and 7 bases stayed unmatched. The CDR3 is 17 residues long. The CDR3 reads CASSHEALAGGTDTQYF. For the CDR3, the DNA is TGCGCCAGCAGCCACGAGGCTCTAGCGGGGGGCACAGATACGCAGTATTTT.

This clonotype appeared many times. The gene calls are TRBV30 and TRBJ2-3; maybe TRBD1 (6 bases). V lost 5 bases and J 0 bases, leaving 18 bases between the germline ends. In germline, CDR1 is GTSNPN, CDR2 SVGIG (reference sequence). The CDR3 totals 16 residues. The DNA of the CDR3 is TGTGCCTGGGGCAACAGGGAACCGATTAGCACAGATACGCAGTATTTT. Residues: CAWGNREPISTDTQYF.

The chain recombines TRBV6-1 with TRBJ2-5; D might be TRBD1 or TRBD2, each matching 5 bases. The CDR3 is 13 amino acids. V was pared by 4 bases and J by 7 bases, with 13 bases between. Germline CDR1 MNHNS, CDR2 SASEGT. The chain's CDR3 is CASSAQGSGTQYF. CDR3 in DNA: TGTGCCAGCAGTGCTCAGGGAAGCGGGACCCAGTACTTC.

There are many counts of this clonotype. The chain employs TRBV18 and TRBJ2-5; TRBD1 matches 7 bases. V dropped 2 bases and J dropped 2; count of bases not matched to a gene: 5. This CDR3 region has 15 residues. Germline lookup yields CDR1 KGHSH and CDR2 LQKENI. The CDR3 coding sequence is TGTGCCAGCTCACCAAGTGGCAGGGGGCAAGAGACCCAGTACTTC. Translated, it gives CASSPSGRGQETQYF. Complete variable domain (other parts from reference TRBV18 and TRBJ2-5): NAGVMQNPRHLVRRRGQEARLRCSPMKGHSHVYWYRQLPEEGLKFMVYLQKENIIDESGMPKERFSAEFPKEGPSILRIQQVVRGDSAAYFCASSPSGRGQETQYFGPGTRLLVL.

This clonotype showed up just a few times. The J gene is TRBJ1-4, the V gene TRBV20-1; D not resolved. This CDR3 region has 12 residues. Looked up from germline, CDR1 is DFQATT and CDR2 is SNEGSKA (reference sequence). V lost 1 base to trimming and J lost 10 bases, with 10 bases between them. CDR3 in DNA: TGCAGTGCTAGAGGGCCCCTGGGAAAACTGTTTTTT. Encoded protein: CSARGPLGKLFF.

This clonotype was detected many times. V and J are TRBV28 and TRBJ2-5, with no clear D. The CDR3 length is 11 residues. The V end lost 10 bases, the J end lost 5 bases, and 11 bases lay between the germline ends. Looked up from germline, CDR1 is MDHEN and CDR2 is SYDVKM. The CDR3 is CATQRIETQYF. CDR3 DNA sequence: TGTGCCACGCAGAGAATCGAGACCCAGTACTTC.

This clonotype was detected ten times or more. V gene TRBV28 combines with J gene TRBJ2-7; 9 nucleotides align to TRBD1. Germline-derived CDR1 and CDR2 are MDHEN and SYDVKM. V shed 5 bases and J 0 bases; nucleotides not matched to a gene: 8. The CDR3 is made up of 16 amino acids. The CDR3 nucleotides read TGTGCCAGCAGTCCCTGGGGGGGACAGGGCTCCTACGAGCAGTACTTC. It yields the protein CASSPWGGQGSYEQYF.

Turning to this clonotype: The final CDR3 position lacks the conserved phenylalanine or tryptophan, pointing to a likely read error. J is TRBJ2-7 and V is TRBV4-1; the D is unclear. This CDR3 has 14 residues. The germline V gene has CDR1 MGHRA and CDR2 YSYEKL. V lost 2 bases and J 0 bases, leaving 8 bases between the germline ends. The CDR3 sequence is CASSQLLGSYEQYL. The CDR3 region has the DNA TGCGCCAGCAGCCAATTACTCGGCTCCTACGAGCAGTACCTC.

Many counts were recorded for this clonotype. The gene calls are TRBV7-9 and TRBJ1-1; D unresolved. With 5 bases removed from V and 1 base from J, the gap between germline ends came to 14 bases. This CDR3 comprises 15 residues. The V gene's germline CDR1 is SEHNR and CDR2 FQNEAQ (reference sequence). The CDR3 protein is CASSQWRGENTEAFF. CDR3 DNA: TGTGCCAGCAGCCAGTGGCGCGGGGAGAACACTGAAGCTTTCTTT.

This sequence joins TRBV20-1 and TRBJ2-1; 7 bases agree with TRBD2. After removal of 3 bases from V and 5 bases from J, the junction contained 13 bases not matched to a gene. CDR1 and CDR2 from the germline V gene are DFQATT and SNEGSKA (reference sequence). This CDR3 spans 16 amino acids. As DNA, the CDR3 is TGCAGTGCTAGCTACAGCTGGGCGGGGGAGCACAATGAGCAGTTCTTC. This encodes CSASYSWAGEHNEQFF.

A word on this clonotype: At one end the junction does not follow the germline gene, possibly because of a read error. The V call is TRBV20-1, the J call TRBJ2-7, with D possibly TRBD2 on 6 matching bases. Germline loops: CDR1 DFQATT, CDR2 SNEGSKA (reference sequence). This CDR3 comprises 13 residues. The CDR3 protein is CSAIPTGAYEQHF. CDR3 sequence (DNA): TGCAGTGCTATCCCAACGGGAGCCTACGAGCAGCACTTC.

There are many counts of this clonotype. The chain couples TRBV3-1 to TRBJ1-1; D ambiguous. This CDR3 is built from 12 residues. Trimming left V 4 bases short and J 1 base short, with 4 bases between. CDR1 LGHDT and CDR2 YNNKEL come from the germline V gene (reference sequence). In DNA, the CDR3 is TGTGCCAGCAGCCTGAGGAACACTGAAGCTTTCTTT. It specifies CASSLRNTEAFF.

This clonotype came up many times. The chain carries TRBV11-3 and TRBJ2-1, with TRBD1 as a possible D gene (7 bases). There are 16 residues in the CDR3. Germline CDR1 reads SGHNT; CDR2 reads YENEEA. V dropped 4 bases and J dropped 1 base, with 14 bases sitting between them. In nucleotides, the CDR3 is TGTGCCAGCAGCTCCGCGGGACAGCAGTCCTACAATGAGCAGTTCTTC. It specifies CASSSAGQQSYNEQFF. Looking up the rest from reference TRBV11-3 and TRBJ2-1 gives the full variable domain: EAGVVQSPRYKIIEKKQPVAFWCNPISGHNTLYWYLQNLGQGPELLIRYENEEAVDDSQLPKDRFSAERLKGVDSTLKIQPAELGDSAVYLCASSSAGQQSYNEQFFGPGTRLTVL.

This clonotype was found a few times. Here the CDR3 reads CASSGRGGYGNTIYF. CDR3 DNA: TGTGCCAGCAGCGGTAGGGGGGGATACGGAAACACCATATATTTT. This sequence joins TRBV5-6 and TRBJ1-3; maybe TRBD1 (6 bases). V was cut by 4 bases and J by 4 bases, with 15 bases left in between. Per the germline V gene, CDR1 is SGHDT and CDR2 is YYEEEE. CDR3 length equals 15 residues.